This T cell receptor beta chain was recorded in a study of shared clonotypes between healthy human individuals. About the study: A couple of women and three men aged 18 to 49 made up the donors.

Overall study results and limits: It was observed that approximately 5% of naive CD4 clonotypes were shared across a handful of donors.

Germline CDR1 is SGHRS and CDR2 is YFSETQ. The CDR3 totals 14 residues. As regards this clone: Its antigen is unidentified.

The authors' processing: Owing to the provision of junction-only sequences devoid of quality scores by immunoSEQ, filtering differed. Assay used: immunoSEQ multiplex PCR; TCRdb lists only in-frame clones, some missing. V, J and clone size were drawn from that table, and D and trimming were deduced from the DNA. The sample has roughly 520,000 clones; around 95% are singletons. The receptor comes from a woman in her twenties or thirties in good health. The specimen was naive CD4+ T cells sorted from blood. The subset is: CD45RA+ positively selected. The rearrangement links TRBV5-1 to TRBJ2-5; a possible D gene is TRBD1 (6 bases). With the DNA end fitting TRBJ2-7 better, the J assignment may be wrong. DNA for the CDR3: TGCGCCAGCAGCTTCACAGGGATTTCGTACGAGCAGTACTTC. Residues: CASSFTGISYEQYF.